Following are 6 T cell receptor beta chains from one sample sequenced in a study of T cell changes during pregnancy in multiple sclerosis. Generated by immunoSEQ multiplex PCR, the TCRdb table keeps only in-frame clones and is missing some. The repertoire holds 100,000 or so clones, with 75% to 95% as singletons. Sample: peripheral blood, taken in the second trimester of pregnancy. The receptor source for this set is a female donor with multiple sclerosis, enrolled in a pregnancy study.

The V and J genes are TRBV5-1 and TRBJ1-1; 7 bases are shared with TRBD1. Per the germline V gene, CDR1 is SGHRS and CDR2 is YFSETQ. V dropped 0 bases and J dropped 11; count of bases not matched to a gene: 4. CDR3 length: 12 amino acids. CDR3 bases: TGCGCCAGCAGCTTGGGGCAGGGGGTGGCTTTCTTT. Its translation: CASSLGQGVAFF.

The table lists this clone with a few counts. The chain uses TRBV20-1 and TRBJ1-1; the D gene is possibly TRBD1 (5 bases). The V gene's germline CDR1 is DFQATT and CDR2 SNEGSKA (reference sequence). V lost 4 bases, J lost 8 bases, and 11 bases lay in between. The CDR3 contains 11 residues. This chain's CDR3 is CSAKQEREAFF. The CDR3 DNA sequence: TGCAGTGCTAAACAGGAAAGAGAAGCTTTCTTT.

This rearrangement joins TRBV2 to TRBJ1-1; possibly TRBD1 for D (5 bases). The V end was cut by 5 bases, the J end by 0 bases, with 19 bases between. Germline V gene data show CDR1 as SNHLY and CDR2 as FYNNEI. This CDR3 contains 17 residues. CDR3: CASSIRPGRVVNTEAFF. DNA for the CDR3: TGTGCCAGCAGTATTCGACCGGGCAGGGTGGTGAACACTGAAGCTTTCTTT.

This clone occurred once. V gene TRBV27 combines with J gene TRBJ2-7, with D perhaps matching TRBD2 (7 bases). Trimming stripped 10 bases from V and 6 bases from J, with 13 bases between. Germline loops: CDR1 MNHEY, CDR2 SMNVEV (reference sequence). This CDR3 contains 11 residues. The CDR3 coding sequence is TGTGCCACTACGAGGGGGGGCGAGCAGTACTTC. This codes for CATTRGGEQYF.

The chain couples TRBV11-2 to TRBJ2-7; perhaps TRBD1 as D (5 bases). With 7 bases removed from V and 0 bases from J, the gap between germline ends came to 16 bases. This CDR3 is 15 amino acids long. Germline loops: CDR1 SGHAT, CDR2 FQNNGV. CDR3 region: CASTNRQRSSYEQYF. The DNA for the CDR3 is TGTGCCAGCACCAACCGACAGCGAAGCTCCTACGAGCAGTACTTC.

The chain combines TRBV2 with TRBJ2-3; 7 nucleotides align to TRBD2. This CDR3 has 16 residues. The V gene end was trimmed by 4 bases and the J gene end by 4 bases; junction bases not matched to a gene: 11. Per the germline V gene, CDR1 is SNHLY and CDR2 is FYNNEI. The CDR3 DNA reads TGTGCCAGCAGTGTAGCTGGAAGCGGGATTGCAGATACGCAGTATTTT. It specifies CASSVAGSGIADTQYF.